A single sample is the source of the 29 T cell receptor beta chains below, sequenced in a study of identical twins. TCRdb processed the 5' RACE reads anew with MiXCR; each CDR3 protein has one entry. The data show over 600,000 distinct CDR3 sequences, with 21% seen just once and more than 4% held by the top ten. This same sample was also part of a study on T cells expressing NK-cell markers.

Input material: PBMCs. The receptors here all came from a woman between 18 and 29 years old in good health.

The CDR3 sequence: CSASNSEGYIKWATNEKLFF. CDR3 sequence (DNA): TGCAGTGCTTCTAATTCCGAGGGGTATATAAAATGGGCAACTAATGAAAAACTGTTTTTT. V and J are TRBV20-1 and TRBJ1-4; possibly TRBD1 for D (5 bases). The V gene lost 5 bases and the J gene lost 0 bases, with 28 bases spanning the gap. Germline CDR1 and CDR2: DFQATT and SNEGSKA (reference sequence). The CDR3 is made up of 20 amino acids.

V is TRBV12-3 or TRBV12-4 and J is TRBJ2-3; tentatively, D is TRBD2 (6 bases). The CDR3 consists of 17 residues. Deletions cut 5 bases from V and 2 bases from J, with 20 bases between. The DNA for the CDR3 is TGTGCCAGCAGTCTGATCCGGGACTCCTACTTCACAGATACGCAGTATTTT. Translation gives CASSLIRDSYFTDTQYF.

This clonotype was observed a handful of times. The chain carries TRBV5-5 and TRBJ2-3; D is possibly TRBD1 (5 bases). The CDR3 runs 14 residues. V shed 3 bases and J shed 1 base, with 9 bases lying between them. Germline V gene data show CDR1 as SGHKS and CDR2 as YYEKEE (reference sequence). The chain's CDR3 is CASSSRQRTDTQYF. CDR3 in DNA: TGTGCCAGCAGCTCTCGACAGCGCACAGATACGCAGTATTTT.

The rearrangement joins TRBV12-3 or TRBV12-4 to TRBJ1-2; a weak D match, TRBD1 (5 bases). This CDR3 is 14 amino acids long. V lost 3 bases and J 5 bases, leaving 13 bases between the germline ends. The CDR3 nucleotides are TGTGCCAGCAGTTTTGGGACTCTGGATTATGGCTACACCTTC. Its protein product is CASSFGTLDYGYTF.

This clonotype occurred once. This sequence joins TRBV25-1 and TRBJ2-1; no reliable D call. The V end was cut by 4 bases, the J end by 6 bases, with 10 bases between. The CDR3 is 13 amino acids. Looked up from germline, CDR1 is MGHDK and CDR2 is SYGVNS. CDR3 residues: CASSAYGRNEQFF. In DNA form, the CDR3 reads TGTGCCAGCAGTGCGTACGGGCGCAATGAGCAGTTCTTC.

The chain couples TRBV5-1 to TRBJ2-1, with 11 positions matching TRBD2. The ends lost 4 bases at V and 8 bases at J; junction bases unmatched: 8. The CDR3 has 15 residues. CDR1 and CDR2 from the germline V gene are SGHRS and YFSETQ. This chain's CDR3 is CASSHRLAGTDEQFF. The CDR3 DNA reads TGCGCCAGCAGCCACCGACTAGCGGGGACGGATGAGCAGTTCTTC.

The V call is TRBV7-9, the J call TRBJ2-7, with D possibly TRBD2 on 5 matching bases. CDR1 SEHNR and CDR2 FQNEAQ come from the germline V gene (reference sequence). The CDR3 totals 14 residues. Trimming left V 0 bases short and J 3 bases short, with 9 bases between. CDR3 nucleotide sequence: TGTGCCAGCAGCTTAGCTACCGGGGACTACGAGCAGTACTTC. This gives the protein CASSLATGDYEQYF.

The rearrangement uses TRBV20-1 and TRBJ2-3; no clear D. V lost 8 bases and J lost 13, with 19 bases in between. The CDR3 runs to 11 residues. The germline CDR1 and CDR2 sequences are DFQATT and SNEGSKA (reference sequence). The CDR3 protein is CSTQASFREYF. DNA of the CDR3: TGCAGTACGCAAGCCTCCTTTCGAGAGTATTTT.

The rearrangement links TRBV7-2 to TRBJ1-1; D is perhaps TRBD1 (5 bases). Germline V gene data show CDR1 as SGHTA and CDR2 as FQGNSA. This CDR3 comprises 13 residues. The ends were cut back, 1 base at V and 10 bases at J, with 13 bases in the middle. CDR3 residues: CASSLELLRGAFF. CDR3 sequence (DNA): TGTGCCAGCAGCTTAGAGCTTCTGAGGGGAGCTTTCTTT.

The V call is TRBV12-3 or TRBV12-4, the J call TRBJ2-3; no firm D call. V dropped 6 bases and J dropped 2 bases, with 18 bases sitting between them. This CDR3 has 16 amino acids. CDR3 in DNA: TGTGCCAGCAGATGCAGGTCCCTCACTTCCACAGATACGCAGTATTTT. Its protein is CASRCRSLTSTDTQYF.

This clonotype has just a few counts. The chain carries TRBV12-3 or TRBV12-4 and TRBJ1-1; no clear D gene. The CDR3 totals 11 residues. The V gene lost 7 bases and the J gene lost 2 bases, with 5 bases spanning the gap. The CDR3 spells CASTRNTEAFF. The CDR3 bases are TGTGCCAGCACCCGAAACACTGAAGCTTTCTTT.

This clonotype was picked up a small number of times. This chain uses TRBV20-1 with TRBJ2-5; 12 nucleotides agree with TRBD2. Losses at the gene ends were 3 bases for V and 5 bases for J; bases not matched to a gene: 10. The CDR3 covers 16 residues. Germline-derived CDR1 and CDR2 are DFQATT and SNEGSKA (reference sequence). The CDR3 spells CSASRASGGAVETQYF. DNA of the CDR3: TGCAGTGCTAGTAGGGCTAGCGGGGGGGCCGTGGAGACCCAGTACTTC.

Written as DNA, the CDR3 is TGCAGTGCTAGAGGGGACGGAGATCAGCCCCAGCATTTT. It codes for CSARGDGDQPQHF. The rearrangement joins TRBV20-1 to TRBJ1-5; possible D gene TRBD1, 5 bases. Trimming left V 1 base short and J 5 bases short, with 9 bases between. The CDR3 totals 13 residues. Germline V CDR1 and CDR2: DFQATT, SNEGSKA (reference sequence).

CDR3 residues: CASNRRSGTGELFF. The CDR3 DNA sequence: TGTGCCAGCAATCGGAGATCGGGCACCGGGGAGCTGTTTTTT. The chain couples TRBV6-1 to TRBJ2-2; D unclear. The germline gives CDR1 MNHNS, CDR2 SASEGT. V lost 7 bases, J lost 4 bases, and 13 bases lay in between. The CDR3 spans 14 residues.

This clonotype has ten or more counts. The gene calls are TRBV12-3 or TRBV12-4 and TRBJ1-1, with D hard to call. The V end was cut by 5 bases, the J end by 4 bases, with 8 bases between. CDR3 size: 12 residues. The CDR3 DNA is TGTGCCAGCAGTCCCCTCCGCACTGAAGCTTTCTTT. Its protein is CASSPLRTEAFF.

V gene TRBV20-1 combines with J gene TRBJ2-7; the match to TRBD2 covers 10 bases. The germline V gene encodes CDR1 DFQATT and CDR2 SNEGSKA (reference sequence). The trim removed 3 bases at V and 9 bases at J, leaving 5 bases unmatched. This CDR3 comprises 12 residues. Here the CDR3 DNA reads TGCAGTGCTAGGCTAGCGGGAGCGGGGCAGTACTTC. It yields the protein CSARLAGAGQYF.

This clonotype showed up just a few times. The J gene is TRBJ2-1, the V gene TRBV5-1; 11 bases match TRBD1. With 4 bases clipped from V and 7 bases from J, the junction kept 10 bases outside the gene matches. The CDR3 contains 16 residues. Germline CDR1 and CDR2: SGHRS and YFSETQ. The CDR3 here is CASSERKGQGGNEQFF. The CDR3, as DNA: TGCGCCAGCAGCGAACGGAAGGGACAGGGGGGAAATGAGCAGTTCTTC.

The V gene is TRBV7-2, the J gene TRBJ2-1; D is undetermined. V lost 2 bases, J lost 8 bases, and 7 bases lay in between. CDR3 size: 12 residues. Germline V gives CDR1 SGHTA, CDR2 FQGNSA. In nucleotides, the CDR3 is TGTGCCAGCAGCTTAATGGGTGATGAGCAGTTCTTC. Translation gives CASSLMGDEQFF.

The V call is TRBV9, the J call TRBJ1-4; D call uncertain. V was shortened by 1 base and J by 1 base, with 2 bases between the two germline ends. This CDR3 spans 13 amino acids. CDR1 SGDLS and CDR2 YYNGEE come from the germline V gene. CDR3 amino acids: CASSVLTNEKLFF. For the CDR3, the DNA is TGTGCCAGCAGCGTACTAACTAATGAAAAACTGTTTTTT.

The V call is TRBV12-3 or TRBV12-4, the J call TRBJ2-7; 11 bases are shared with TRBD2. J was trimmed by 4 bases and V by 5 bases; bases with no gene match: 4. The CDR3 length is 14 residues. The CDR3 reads CASSTTSGEYEQYF. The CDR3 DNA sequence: TGTGCCAGCAGTACGACTAGCGGGGAGTACGAGCAGTACTTC.

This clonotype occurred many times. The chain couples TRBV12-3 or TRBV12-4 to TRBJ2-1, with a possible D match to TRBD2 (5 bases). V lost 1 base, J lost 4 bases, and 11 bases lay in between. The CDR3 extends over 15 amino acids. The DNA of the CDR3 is TGTGCCAGCAGTTTAGGTTTCCGGGATTACAATGAGCAGTTCTTC. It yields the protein CASSLGFRDYNEQFF.

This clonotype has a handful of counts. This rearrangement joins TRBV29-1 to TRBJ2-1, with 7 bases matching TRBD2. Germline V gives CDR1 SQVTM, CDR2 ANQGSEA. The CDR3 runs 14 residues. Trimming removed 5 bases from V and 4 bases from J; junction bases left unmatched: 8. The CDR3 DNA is TGCAGCGTTACTACGTGGGAGGGATACAATGAGCAGTTCTTC. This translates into CSVTTWEGYNEQFF.

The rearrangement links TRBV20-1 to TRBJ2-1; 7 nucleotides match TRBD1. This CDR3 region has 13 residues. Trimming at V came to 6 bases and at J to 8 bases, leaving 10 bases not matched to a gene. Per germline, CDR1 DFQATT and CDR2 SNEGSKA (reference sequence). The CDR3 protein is CSATDRVHDEQFF. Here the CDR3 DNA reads TGCAGTGCCACAGACAGGGTACACGATGAGCAGTTCTTC.

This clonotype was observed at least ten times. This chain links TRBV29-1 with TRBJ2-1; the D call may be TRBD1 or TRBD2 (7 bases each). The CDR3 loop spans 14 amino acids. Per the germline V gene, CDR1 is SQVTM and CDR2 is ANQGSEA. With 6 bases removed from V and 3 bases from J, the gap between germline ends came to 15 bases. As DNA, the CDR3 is TGCAGCGTAGGGGGCGGGGGCTTCTACAATGAGCAGTTCTTC. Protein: CSVGGGGFYNEQFF.

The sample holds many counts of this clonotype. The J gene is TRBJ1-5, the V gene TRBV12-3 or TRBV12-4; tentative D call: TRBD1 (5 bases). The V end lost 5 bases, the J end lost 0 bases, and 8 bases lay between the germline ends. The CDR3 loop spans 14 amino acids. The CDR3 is CASSPTDSNQPQHF. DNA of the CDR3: TGTGCCAGCAGTCCGACAGATAGCAATCAGCCCCAGCATTTT.

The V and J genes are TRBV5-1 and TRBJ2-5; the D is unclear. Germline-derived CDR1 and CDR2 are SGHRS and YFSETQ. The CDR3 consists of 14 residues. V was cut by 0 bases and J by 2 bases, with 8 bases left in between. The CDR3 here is CASSLGYIQETQYF. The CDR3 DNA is TGCGCCAGCAGCTTGGGGTACATTCAAGAGACCCAGTACTTC.

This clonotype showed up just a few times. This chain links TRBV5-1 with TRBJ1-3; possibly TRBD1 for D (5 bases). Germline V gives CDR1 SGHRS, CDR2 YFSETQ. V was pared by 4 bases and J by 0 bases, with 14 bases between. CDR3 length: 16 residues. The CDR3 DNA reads TGCGCCAGCAGCGGGCTGGGGACCCTCTCTGGAAACACCATATATTTT. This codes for CASSGLGTLSGNTIYF.

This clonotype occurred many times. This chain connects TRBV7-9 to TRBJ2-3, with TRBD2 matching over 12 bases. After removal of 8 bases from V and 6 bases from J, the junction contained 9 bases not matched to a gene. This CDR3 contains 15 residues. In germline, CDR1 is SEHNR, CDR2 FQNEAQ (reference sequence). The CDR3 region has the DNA TGTGCCAGCCCTCCGACTAGCGGGAGCGGGGATACGCAGTATTTT. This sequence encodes CASPPTSGSGDTQYF.

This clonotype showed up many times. The CDR3 loop reads CASSFGLDGDTQYF. DNA of the CDR3: TGTGCCAGCAGTTTCGGTCTCGATGGAGATACGCAGTATTTT. The chain joins TRBV12-3 or TRBV12-4 to TRBJ2-3, with unresolved D. Trimming took 3 bases from V and 5 from J, leaving 12 bases between them. The CDR3 length is 14 residues.